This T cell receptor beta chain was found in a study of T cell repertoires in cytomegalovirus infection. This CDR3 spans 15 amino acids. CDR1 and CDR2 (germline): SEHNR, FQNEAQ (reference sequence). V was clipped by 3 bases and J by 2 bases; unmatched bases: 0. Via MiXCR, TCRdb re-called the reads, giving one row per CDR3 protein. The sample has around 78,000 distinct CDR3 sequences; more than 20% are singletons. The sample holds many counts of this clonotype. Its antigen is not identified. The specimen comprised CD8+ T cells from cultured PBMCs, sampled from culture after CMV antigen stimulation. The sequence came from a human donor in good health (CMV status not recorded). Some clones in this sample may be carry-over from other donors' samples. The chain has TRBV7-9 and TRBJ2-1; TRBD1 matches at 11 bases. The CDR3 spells CASSLGQGAYNEQFF. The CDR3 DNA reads TGTGCCAGCAGCTTGGGACAGGGGGCCTACAATGAGCAGTTCTTC.